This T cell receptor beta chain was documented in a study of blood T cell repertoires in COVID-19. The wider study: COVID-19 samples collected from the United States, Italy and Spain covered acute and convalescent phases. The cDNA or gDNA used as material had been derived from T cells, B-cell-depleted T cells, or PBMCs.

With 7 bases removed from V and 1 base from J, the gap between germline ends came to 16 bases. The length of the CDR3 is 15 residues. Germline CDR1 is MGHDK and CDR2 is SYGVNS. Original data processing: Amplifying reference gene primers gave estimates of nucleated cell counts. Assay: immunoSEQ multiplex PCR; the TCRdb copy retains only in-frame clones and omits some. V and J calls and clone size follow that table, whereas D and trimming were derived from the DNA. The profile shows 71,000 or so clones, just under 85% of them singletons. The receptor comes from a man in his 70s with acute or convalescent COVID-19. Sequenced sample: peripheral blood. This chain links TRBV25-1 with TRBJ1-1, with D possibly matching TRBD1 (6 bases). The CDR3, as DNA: TGTGCCAGCAAGGCCCCTCTGGGGGCGAACACTGAAGCTTTCTTT. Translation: CASKAPLGANTEAFF.